Following are 29 T cell receptor beta chains from one sample sequenced in a study of blood T cell repertoires in COVID-19. Assay used: immunoSEQ multiplex PCR; TCRdb lists only in-frame clones, some missing. The table has 64,000 or so clones, roughly 88% seen once. Source material: peripheral blood. Source of these receptors: a human donor in a cohort sampled during active COVID-19.

This chain connects TRBV7-9 to TRBJ1-1; 11 bases are shared with TRBD1. Per germline, CDR1 SEHNR and CDR2 FQNEAQ (reference sequence). J gave up 1 base and V 3 bases, and 7 bases lay outside the gene matches. The CDR3 contains 17 residues. The CDR3 is CASSFQRDRGKNTEAFF. The CDR3 nucleotides read TGTGCCAGCAGCTTTCAGAGGGACAGGGGGAAGAACACTGAAGCTTTCTTT.

V and J are TRBV11-2 and TRBJ2-7; 8 bases align to TRBD2. After removal of 1 base from V and 5 bases from J, the junction contained 13 bases not matched to a gene. The CDR3 consists of 17 residues. Germline lookup yields CDR1 SGHAT and CDR2 FQNNGV. As DNA, the CDR3 is TGTGCCAGCAGCTTAGCGGCCGGTACCGGGACTAGGGACGAGCAGTACTTC. Its translation is CASSLAAGTGTRDEQYF.

J is TRBJ2-1 and V is TRBV3-1 (or the pseudogene TRBV3-2); 11 bases map to TRBD1. The CDR3 extends over 16 amino acids. Germline CDR1 LGHDT, CDR2 YNNKEL (reference sequence). Trimming removed 3 bases from V and 6 bases from J; junction bases left unmatched: 7. The CDR3 spells CASSQLTGTGGNEQFF. CDR3 sequence (DNA): TGTGCCAGCAGCCAGCTAACCGGGACAGGGGGCAATGAGCAGTTCTTC.

As DNA, the CDR3 is TGTGCCAGCAGCTTAGCCGGGGGTAGCAATCAGCCCCAGCATTTT. Its protein product is CASSLAGGSNQPQHF. V usage is TRBV7-2 and J usage is TRBJ1-5; possible D gene TRBD1, 5 bases. Germline values: CDR1 SGHTA, CDR2 FQGNSA. The CDR3 covers 15 residues. The germline V and J ends were trimmed by 0 bases and 0 bases, with 6 bases remaining between them. Filled out from reference TRBV7-2 and TRBJ1-5, the complete variable domain reads GAGVSQSPSNKVTEKGKDVELRCDPISGHTALYWYRQSLGQGLEFLIYFQGNSAPDKSGLPSDRFSAERTGGSVSTLTIQRTQQEDSAVYLCASSLAGGSNQPQHFGDGTRLSIL.

The table lists this clone with many counts. The V gene is TRBV5-4, the J gene TRBJ2-7; 8 positions match TRBD2. The V segment lost 3 bases and the J segment 7 bases; nucleotides outside the gene matches: 9. CDR3 size: 14 residues. Looked up from germline, CDR1 is SGHNT and CDR2 is YYREEE (reference sequence). The CDR3 spells CASSSQAGVREQYF. CDR3 nucleotides: TGTGCCAGCAGCTCTCAAGCGGGAGTCCGGGAGCAGTACTTC.

This rearrangement joins TRBV27 to TRBJ2-4, with 7 positions matching TRBD1. Germline V gene lookup returns CDR1 MNHEY and CDR2 SMNVEV (reference sequence). V shed 4 bases and J 3 bases; nucleotides not matched to a gene: 6. The CDR3 consists of 15 residues. The CDR3 protein is CASSYTGAGKNIQYF. The CDR3 DNA is TGTGCCAGCAGTTATACAGGGGCGGGCAAAAACATTCAGTACTTC.

The chain is built from TRBV5-1 and TRBJ2-5; 7 positions agree with TRBD1. J gave up 5 bases and V 0 bases, and 4 bases lay outside the gene matches. Germline V gene lookup returns CDR1 SGHRS and CDR2 YFSETQ. The CDR3 runs to 14 residues. The CDR3 nucleotides read TGCGCCAGCAGCTTGGGACAGGGTAAGGAGACCCAGTACTTC. Encoded protein: CASSLGQGKETQYF.

CDR3 sequence (DNA): TGTGCCAGTAGTTCGTCCGGGAACTATGGCTACACCTTC. Translation gives CASSSSGNYGYTF. This chain links TRBV19 with TRBJ1-2, with D hard to call. The CDR3 covers 13 residues. Per the germline V gene, CDR1 is LNHDA and CDR2 is SQIVND (reference sequence). V lost 5 bases and J 2 bases, leaving 9 bases between the germline ends.

The V gene is TRBV28, the J gene TRBJ2-4, with 10 nucleotides matching TRBD2. Germline V gives CDR1 MDHEN, CDR2 SYDVKM. The CDR3 loop spans 18 amino acids. Trimming took 3 bases from V and 6 from J; bases not matched to a gene: 14. The CDR3 here is CASSFGGSGGVRGNIQYF. CDR3 nucleotide sequence: TGTGCCAGCAGTTTTGGGGGGAGCGGGGGGGTTAGGGGAAACATTCAGTACTTC.

The V call is TRBV7-7, the J call TRBJ2-1; a weak D match, TRBD1 (6 bases). V was pared by 2 bases and J by 10 bases, with 21 bases between. The CDR3 runs 16 residues. Germline V gene lookup returns CDR1 SSHAT and CDR2 FNYEAQ (reference sequence). The CDR3: CASSLREQGIGGEQFF. The CDR3 nucleotides read TGTGCCAGCAGCTTAAGGGAGCAGGGGATAGGCGGGGAGCAGTTCTTC.

The chain couples TRBV25-1 to TRBJ2-2, with 10 nucleotides matching TRBD2. V gave up 1 base and J gave up 1 base; unmatched junction bases: 6. Germline CDR1 reads MGHDK; CDR2 reads SYGVNS. The CDR3 extends over 18 amino acids. CDR3 in DNA: TGTGCCAGCAGTGAATTCCCTAGCGGGAGATTGAACACCGGGGAGCTGTTTTTT. This translates into CASSEFPSGRLNTGELFF.

The V gene is TRBV5-1, the J gene TRBJ2-7, with D hard to call. Germline values: CDR1 SGHRS, CDR2 YFSETQ. Trimming removed 0 bases at V and 5 bases at J, with 9 bases between. The CDR3 totals 13 residues. CDR3 in amino acids: CASSLAGGDEQYF. The CDR3 DNA reads TGCGCCAGCAGCTTGGCCGGCGGAGACGAGCAGTACTTC.

V gene TRBV10-1 combines with J gene TRBJ2-7; 12 bases align to TRBD2. Per germline, CDR1 WNHNN and CDR2 SYGVQD (reference sequence). The V gene end was trimmed by 2 bases and the J gene end by 7 bases; junction bases not matched to a gene: 9. The CDR3 totals 16 residues. In DNA form, the CDR3 reads TGCGCCAGCAGTGAGAGTCTAGCGGGAGGGCCGGGGGAGCAGTACTTC. Its protein product is CASSESLAGGPGEQYF.

V usage is TRBV5-8 and J usage is TRBJ1-2; TRBD1 matches 9 bases. This CDR3 has 15 amino acids. Germline V lookup: CDR1 SGHTS, CDR2 YDEGEE. The trim removed 0 bases at V and 7 bases at J, leaving 7 bases unmatched. The CDR3 spells CASSLVGTGSPGYTF. Written as DNA, the CDR3 is TGTGCCAGCAGCTTGGTCGGGACAGGGAGTCCTGGCTACACCTTC.

The rearrangement uses TRBV27 and TRBJ2-3, with 10 nucleotides matching TRBD2. CDR1 is MNHEY, CDR2 SMNVEV, per germline (reference sequence). J lost 4 bases, V lost 5 bases, and 15 bases had no gene match. The length of the CDR3 is 18 residues. CDR3 sequence (DNA): TGTGCCAGCAGTCCCGACCCACTAGCGGGATTGGTAGCAGATACGCAGTATTTT. Its translation: CASSPDPLAGLVADTQYF.

V and J are TRBV20-1 and TRBJ1-4, with D possibly being TRBD1 (5 bases). Germline CDR1 is DFQATT and CDR2 is SNEGSKA (reference sequence). The CDR3 spans 15 residues. Deletions cut 3 bases from V and 8 bases from J, with 19 bases between. CDR3 sequence (DNA): TGCAGTGCTAGTCTTCCTTTGGGGCGTGGAGAAAAACTGTTTTTT. Its translation: CSASLPLGRGEKLFF.

The genes are TRBV28 and TRBJ2-3; 9 bases align to TRBD1. Per the germline V gene, CDR1 is MDHEN and CDR2 is SYDVKM. With V trimmed by 5 bases and J by 1 base, 7 bases remained unmatched. The CDR3 is made up of 16 amino acids. CDR3 amino acids: CASSGNRGPGTDTQYF. For the CDR3, the DNA is TGTGCCAGCAGTGGCAACAGGGGGCCGGGCACAGATACGCAGTATTTT.

The sample holds one count of this clone. The chain has TRBV18 and TRBJ2-1; tentative D call: TRBD2 (5 bases). The CDR3 extends over 14 amino acids. V dropped 5 bases and J dropped 7 bases, with 15 bases sitting between them. Germline V gene sequence: CDR1 KGHSH, CDR2 LQKENI. CDR3 sequence (DNA): TGTGCCAGCTCAGAGACGTCGGGCGGGAATGAGCAGTTCTTC. It codes for CASSETSGGNEQFF.

The CDR3 DNA sequence: TGTGCCAGCAGCGCCAGTACAGATACGCAGTATTTT. This sequence encodes CASSASTDTQYF. This sequence joins TRBV9 and TRBJ2-3, with D unclear. V was clipped by 3 bases and J by 3 bases, with 5 bases between them. The CDR3 has 12 amino acids. Per the germline V gene, CDR1 is SGDLS and CDR2 is YYNGEE.

The chain is built from TRBV14 and TRBJ1-3; D unresolved. This CDR3 spans 15 amino acids. CDR1 and CDR2 from the germline V gene are SGHDN and FVKESK. V lost 3 bases to trimming and J lost 0 bases, with 9 bases between them. In DNA, the CDR3 is TGTGCCAGCAGCCAGAGTTTAGTCTCTGGAAACACCATATATTTT. This sequence encodes CASSQSLVSGNTIYF. Complete variable domain (other parts from reference TRBV14 and TRBJ1-3): EAGVTQFPSHSVIEKGQTVTLRCDPISGHDNLYWYRRVMGKEIKFLLHFVKESKQDESGMPNNRFLAERTGGTYSTLKVQPAELEDSGVYFCASSQSLVSGNTIYFGEGSWLTVV.

The CDR3 is CASRELGTDYGYTF. In nucleotides, the CDR3 is TGCGCCAGCAGGGAGTTAGGGACAGACTATGGCTACACCTTC. The rearrangement uses TRBV5-1 and TRBJ1-2; 7 bases fit TRBD1. Trimming cost V 5 bases and J 3 bases; bases outside gene matches: 7. The CDR3 contains 14 residues. Per the germline V gene, CDR1 is SGHRS and CDR2 is YFSETQ.

The chain couples TRBV5-6 to TRBJ2-1; D is unresolved. Germline values: CDR1 SGHDT, CDR2 YYEEEE. CDR3 length: 13 amino acids. V dropped 4 bases and J dropped 9 bases, with 14 bases sitting between them. This CDR3 is CASSSLRFGEQFF. DNA for the CDR3: TGTGCCAGCAGCAGCCTTCGGTTTGGTGAGCAGTTCTTC. Together with reference TRBV5-6 and TRBJ2-1, the CDR3 gives the full variable domain: DAGVTQSPTHLIKTRGQQVTLRCSPKSGHDTVSWYQQALGQGPQFIFQYYEEEERQRGNFPDRFSGHQFPNYSSELNVNALLLGDSALYLCASSSLRFGEQFFGPGTRLTVL.

The gene calls are TRBV29-1 and TRBJ2-6, with D perhaps TRBD2 (6 bases). CDR1 is SQVTM and CDR2 is ANQGSEA in the germline V gene. The CDR3 contains 18 residues. With 8 bases removed from V and 2 bases from J, the gap between germline ends came to 25 bases. CDR3 coding DNA: TGCAGCCCTGATAACCGGGGGTCGAGGAGTGCTGGGGCCAACGTCCTGACTTTC. Translated: CSPDNRGSRSAGANVLTF.

V is TRBV2 and J is TRBJ2-5, with D possibly TRBD1 on 6 matching bases. V was trimmed by 3 bases and J by 3 bases, leaving 11 bases between them. CDR1 and CDR2 from the germline V gene are SNHLY and FYNNEI. The CDR3 totals 14 residues. The CDR3 loop reads CASSDLDRKETQYF. CDR3 DNA: TGTGCCAGCAGTGATCTGGACAGAAAAGAGACCCAGTACTTC.

V and J are TRBV3-1 (or the pseudogene TRBV3-2) and TRBJ2-7; TRBD2 matches at 7 bases. The germline V gene has CDR1 LGHDT and CDR2 YNNKEL (reference sequence). J lost 1 base, V lost 4 bases, and 7 bases had no gene match. CDR3 size: 15 residues. The CDR3 DNA is TGTGCCAGCAGCCTCTCTAGCGGACCTTCCTACGAGCAGTACTTC. This sequence encodes CASSLSSGPSYEQYF.

V is TRBV19 and J is TRBJ1-4; no clear D gene. The germline V and J ends were trimmed by 10 bases and 6 bases, with 15 bases remaining between them. Germline V gives CDR1 LNHDA, CDR2 SQIVND (reference sequence). The CDR3 runs to 13 residues. The DNA for the CDR3 is TGTGCCACGCGGGGTCAGGAACATGAAAAACTGTTTTTT. Translated: CATRGQEHEKLFF.

The V gene is TRBV15, the J gene TRBJ1-5; 9 bases map to TRBD1. J was trimmed by 0 bases and V by 3 bases; bases with no gene match: 9. The CDR3 runs to 18 residues. CDR1 LNHNV and CDR2 YYDKDF come from the germline V gene (reference sequence). In DNA form, the CDR3 reads TGTGCCACCAGCAGCCGGGACAGGGTAGGATATAGCAATCAGCCCCAGCATTTT. Protein: CATSSRDRVGYSNQPQHF.

This chain connects TRBV19 to TRBJ2-1; unclear D gene. Germline assignment: CDR1 LNHDA and CDR2 SQIVND (reference sequence). The V end lost 6 bases, the J end lost 6 bases, and 12 bases lay between the germline ends. The length of the CDR3 is 13 residues. For the CDR3, the DNA is TGTGCCAGTAGGATCTCAGGATCCAATGAGCAGTTCTTC. It translates to CASRISGSNEQFF.

The V gene is TRBV7-2, the J gene TRBJ2-1; 8 bases are a match to TRBD2. The J segment lost 15 bases and the V segment lost 0 bases, leaving 7 bases of the junction unmatched. CDR3 length equals 13 residues. Germline V CDR1 and CDR2: SGHTA, FQGNSA. CDR3 nucleotide sequence: TGTGCCAGCAGCTTAGCGTTGGGACTAGACTGGTTCTTC. This gives the protein CASSLALGLDWFF.